The 21 T cell receptor beta chains reported below all come from one sample, sequenced in a study of shared clonotypes between healthy human individuals. Measured with immunoSEQ multiplex PCR; TCRdb has only the in-frame clones, and not every one. The table records about 1 million clones, more than 65% of them present only once. The source material was memory CD4+ T cells sorted from blood. The subset here: CD45RA-negative fraction. All receptors derive from a man younger than 35 in good health.

The chain combines TRBV18 with TRBJ2-7; TRBD1 is a possible D gene (6 bases). Per germline, CDR1 KGHSH and CDR2 LQKENI. The CDR3 totals 14 residues. The V and J ends lost 2 bases and 5 bases respectively, with 13 bases between them. The CDR3 is CASSPGQGSHEQYF. In DNA form, the CDR3 reads TGTGCCAGCTCACCAGGCCAGGGGAGCCACGAGCAGTACTTC.

The V gene is TRBV9, the J gene TRBJ1-2, with TRBD1 matching 8 bases. The V segment lost 2 bases and the J segment 4 bases; nucleotides outside the gene matches: 7. CDR1 is SGDLS, CDR2 YYNGEE, per germline. This CDR3 comprises 15 residues. The CDR3 region has the DNA TGTGCCAGCAGCGTGAATACAGGGGGGAGCTATGGCTACACCTTC. Amino acids: CASSVNTGGSYGYTF.

V is TRBV5-4 and J is TRBJ2-1; D assignment may be TRBD1 or TRBD2 (5 bases each). The CDR3 is 12 residues long. V lost 5 bases, J lost 9 bases, and 12 bases lay in between. Germline V gene data show CDR1 as SGHNT and CDR2 as YYREEE (reference sequence). This CDR3 reads CASRGTIGEQFF. CDR3 in DNA: TGTGCCAGCAGGGGGACGATCGGTGAGCAGTTCTTC.

Of note for this clone: An end of the junction differs from the germline gene, which may be a read error. The rearrangement links TRBV30 to TRBJ2-7, with 9 bases aligning to TRBD2. The CDR3 is 15 amino acids. CDR1 and CDR2 from the germline V gene are GTSNPN and SVGIG (reference sequence). Here the CDR3 reads CARSVGAGGHYEQYF. The CDR3 coding sequence is TGTGCCCGGAGTGTCGGAGCGGGAGGACACTACGAGCAGTACTTC.

This clone occurred a few times. The chain recombines TRBV4-1 with TRBJ2-6; D remains unclear. V was pared by 0 bases and J by 4 bases, with 10 bases between. Germline V gives CDR1 MGHRA, CDR2 YSYEKL. This CDR3 has 16 amino acids. In nucleotides, the CDR3 is TGCGCCAGCAGCCAAGATCTGGCTTCAGGGGCCAACGTCCTGACTTTC. It is translated as CASSQDLASGANVLTF.

The chain combines TRBV7-2 with TRBJ2-1; tentatively, D is TRBD2 (5 bases). The CDR3 contains 15 residues. Germline V gene sequence: CDR1 SGHTA, CDR2 FQGNSA. Trimming took off 2 bases at V and 1 base at J, with 9 bases between the two ends. CDR3 amino acids: CASSLIGISYNEQFF. CDR3 nucleotides: TGTGCCAGCAGCTTAATCGGGATTTCCTACAATGAGCAGTTCTTC.

The chain has TRBV7-2 and TRBJ1-5; D gene ambiguous. Germline-derived CDR1 and CDR2 are SGHTA and FQGNSA. V was pared by 2 bases and J by 4 bases, with 9 bases between. The CDR3 loop spans 14 amino acids. The CDR3 DNA sequence: TGTGCCAGCAGCTTATGGGGAGCAAATCAGCCCCAGCATTTT. Translated: CASSLWGANQPQHF.

The chain is built from TRBV30 and TRBJ1-5, with TRBD1 as a possible D gene (5 bases). This CDR3 has 13 residues. V was trimmed by 1 base and J by 3 bases, leaving 7 bases between them. Germline V lookup: CDR1 GTSNPN, CDR2 SVGIG (reference sequence). In nucleotides, the CDR3 is TGTGCCTGGAGTGGACAGTCCAATCAGCCCCAGCATTTT. This codes for CAWSGQSNQPQHF.

This clone has a single count. The chain couples TRBV7-9 to TRBJ1-2; D perhaps matches TRBD1 (5 bases). V dropped 1 base and J dropped 3 bases, with 6 bases sitting between them. Germline V CDR1 and CDR2: SEHNR, FQNEAQ (reference sequence). The CDR3 contains 13 residues. The CDR3 region is CASSLGRDYGYTF. As DNA, the CDR3 is TGTGCCAGCAGCTTAGGCAGGGACTATGGCTACACCTTC.

This clone came up once. The rearrangement joins TRBV2 to TRBJ2-3, with 11 bases matching TRBD1. V trimming: 6 bases; J trimming: 1 base; junction bases outside the gene matches: 3. This CDR3 comprises 15 residues. The germline V gene has CDR1 SNHLY and CDR2 FYNNEI. The CDR3 loop reads CASSRTGGGTDTQYF. CDR3 bases: TGTGCCAGCAGCCGGACAGGGGGCGGCACAGATACGCAGTATTTT. Based on the CDR3 plus reference TRBV2 and TRBJ2-3, the full variable domain is EPEVTQTPSHQVTQMGQEVILRCVPISNHLYFYWYRQILGQKVEFLVSFYNNEISEKSEIFDDQFSVERPDGSNFTLKIRSTKLEDSAMYFCASSRTGGGTDTQYFGPGTRLTVL.

This chain links TRBV4-1 with TRBJ2-6; maybe TRBD1 (6 bases). The length of the CDR3 is 21 residues. The germline V gene encodes CDR1 MGHRA and CDR2 YSYEKL. Deletions cut 1 base from V and 0 bases from J, with 22 bases between. The CDR3 protein is CASSQVRPPGQVRSGANVLTF. CDR3 nucleotides: TGCGCCAGCAGCCAAGTCAGGCCCCCGGGACAAGTTCGCTCTGGGGCCAACGTCCTGACTTTC.

This clone was recorded many times. The V call is TRBV14, the J call TRBJ2-7; D is perhaps TRBD1 (5 bases). Trimming cost V 1 base and J 6 bases, with 13 bases left between them. The CDR3 runs 14 residues. Germline CDR1 and CDR2: SGHDN and FVKESK. The DNA for the CDR3 is TGTGCCAGCAGCCAAGCCTATCAGGGTGGCGAGCAGTACTTC. This translates into CASSQAYQGGEQYF.

Comment on this clone: This same CDR3 is encoded by further DNA sequences in the sample. The rearrangement joins TRBV5-1 to TRBJ2-7; D may correspond to TRBD1 or TRBD2 (5 bases each). V gave up 0 bases and J gave up 2 bases, with 15 bases separating them. Per germline, CDR1 SGHRS and CDR2 YFSETQ. The CDR3 sequence is 16 residues long. The DNA of the CDR3 is TGCGCCAGCAGCTTGGATCCGGGACGGAGCCCCTACGAGCAGTACTTC. Its protein product is CASSLDPGRSPYEQYF.

This chain uses TRBV19 with TRBJ1-5; possibly TRBD1 for D (5 bases). The CDR3 loop spans 13 amino acids. Trimming shortened V by 5 bases and J by 3 bases, and 8 bases separated the two germline ends. Germline CDR1 LNHDA, CDR2 SQIVND (reference sequence). DNA of the CDR3: TGTGCCAGTAGTTCAGGGATCAATCAGCCCCAGCATTTT. Amino acid sequence: CASSSGINQPQHF. The variable domain in full, with the rest retrieved from reference TRBV19 and TRBJ1-5, is DGGITQSPKYLFRKEGQNVTLSCEQNLNHDAMYWYRQDPGQGLRLIYYSQIVNDFQKGDIAEGYSVSREKKESFPLTVTSAQKNPTAFYLCASSSGINQPQHFGDGTRLSIL.

The chain uses TRBV29-1 and TRBJ2-1; D is unclear. This CDR3 contains 13 residues. V was clipped by 6 bases and J by 4 bases, with 13 bases between them. Germline assignment: CDR1 SQVTM and CDR2 ANQGSEA. The CDR3 protein is CSVGRQEYNEQFF. DNA of the CDR3: TGCAGCGTGGGTCGGCAGGAGTACAATGAGCAGTTCTTC.

The J gene is TRBJ1-5, the V gene TRBV4-1; D remains ambiguous. The CDR3 runs to 17 residues. In germline, CDR1 is MGHRA, CDR2 YSYEKL. V was shortened by 0 bases and J by 0 bases, with 12 bases between the two germline ends. CDR3 residues: CASSQDGSLYSNQPQHF. CDR3 in DNA: TGCGCCAGCAGCCAAGATGGAAGTCTTTATAGCAATCAGCCCCAGCATTTT.

This clone showed up just a few times. V is TRBV9 and J is TRBJ2-4; tentatively, D is TRBD1 (6 bases). Germline CDR1 reads SGDLS; CDR2 reads YYNGEE. The CDR3 runs 15 residues. Trimming pared 4 bases from V and 6 bases from J, leaving 17 bases between. CDR3: CASSTQTGSPNIQYF. The CDR3 bases are TGTGCCAGCAGCACCCAGACAGGTTCGCCAAACATTCAGTACTTC.

There are a few counts of this clone. J is TRBJ2-1 and V is TRBV10-3, with a weak D call TRBD2 (5 bases). Germline V gene lookup returns CDR1 ENHRY and CDR2 SYGVKD. The CDR3 loop spans 17 amino acids. Between the trimmed V and J ends, which lost 2 bases and 10 bases, there was a span of 24 bases. The CDR3 reads CAISERADVGFTGEQFF. CDR3 coding DNA: TGTGCCATCAGTGAGCGAGCGGACGTGGGTTTTACGGGGGAGCAGTTCTTC.

V gene TRBV25-1 combines with J gene TRBJ1-5; the D is unclear. Trimming removed 3 bases at V and 3 bases at J, with 9 bases between. The CDR3 is 14 residues long. Germline CDR1 is MGHDK and CDR2 is SYGVNS. The CDR3 loop is CASSEDGPNQPQHF. Here the CDR3 DNA reads TGTGCCAGCAGTGAGGACGGTCCCAATCAGCCCCAGCATTTT.

V gene TRBV6-1 combines with J gene TRBJ1-5; 7 bases are a match to TRBD1. In germline, CDR1 is MNHNS, CDR2 SASEGT. This CDR3 spans 13 amino acids. The junction had 3 bases not matched to a gene; V was cut back by 5 bases and J by 5 bases. CDR3 sequence (DNA): TGTGCCAGCAGTTGGGACAGAGATCAGCCCCAGCATTTT. Its protein product is CASSWDRDQPQHF.

This clone came up a few times. This sequence joins TRBV5-8 and TRBJ1-5; D may be TRBD1 (5 bases). Trimming shortened V by 0 bases and J by 4 bases, and 11 bases separated the two germline ends. Germline V gene lookup returns CDR1 SGHTS and CDR2 YDEGEE. This CDR3 region has 15 residues. The CDR3 region has the DNA TGTGCCAGCAGCTTGGAGTCAGGGTGGAATCAGCCCCAGCATTTT. Amino acid sequence: CASSLESGWNQPQHF. Together with reference TRBV5-8 and TRBJ1-5, the CDR3 gives the full variable domain: EAGVTQSPTHLIKTRGQQATLRCSPISGHTSVYWYQQALGLGLQFLLWYDEGEERNRGNFPPRFSGRQFPNYSSELNVNALELEDSALYLCASSLESGWNQPQHFGDGTRLSIL.